The present T cell receptor beta chain was sequenced within a study of T cell changes during pregnancy in multiple sclerosis. A few counts support this clone. The CDR3 loop spans 17 amino acids. Looked up from germline, CDR1 is LGHNA and CDR2 is YSLEER. V lost 0 bases and J lost 2, with 16 bases in between. Here immunoSEQ multiplex PCR was the method, and the copy in TCRdb shows in-frame clones only, minus some. The sample carries 34,000 or so clones, under 95% recorded once. This rearrangement joins TRBV4-3 to TRBJ1-1; unclear D gene. This receptor was identified in a female donor in good health, enrolled as a control in a pregnancy study. The input for sequencing was peripheral blood, taken in the second trimester of pregnancy. The CDR3, as DNA: TGCGCCAGCAGCCAAGAAGCCTTGCCCCGAGGAAACACTGAAGCTTTCTTT. Protein product: CASSQEALPRGNTEAFF.